The sequence of this T cell receptor beta chain was determined in a study of Graves' ophthalmopathy and Graves' hyperthyroidism. Using RNA transcripts, the TCR beta CDR3 regions were amplified. After a first-round RT-PCR with HTBI primers, a second-round multiplex PCR was run. MiXCR, run by TCRdb on the multiplex PCR reads, gives a single entry per CDR3 protein. This sample carries approximately 700,000 distinct CDR3 sequences, just over 40% of them seen once, and the ten largest clones take over 2.5%. The CDR3 runs to 14 residues. CDR1 GTSNPN and CDR2 SVGIG come from the germline V gene (reference sequence). Concerning this clonotype: A read error may account for a junction end that differs from germline.

Sequenced: peripheral blood. The rearrangement links TRBV30 to TRBJ1-1; D gene unclear. The receptor was isolated from an adult man with Graves' ophthalmopathy. CDR3 DNA sequence: TGTGCATGGAGTCTTCAGATAATGAACACTGAAGCTTTCTTT. Its protein is CAWSLQIMNTEAFF.